The subject of this entry is one TCR beta chain. Its cognate antigen is unknown. Sample-barcoded 5' priming and a J-beta primer mix drove a second PCR of roughly 7 to 11 cycles. Through a template-switch adaptor with 12 random nucleotides, each cDNA molecule received a tag. TCRdb redid the calling of the 5' RACE reads with MiXCR, one entry per CDR3 protein. The table records roughly 1,300,000 distinct CDR3 sequences, roughly 60% of them present only once. The CDR3 length is 12 residues. CDR1 GTSNPN and CDR2 SVGIG come from the germline V gene (reference sequence). The sample belongs to a study of blood T cells in healthy people across ages. Broader study findings: Diversity estimated from one million T cells was considered an underestimate. Unsorted PBMCs blocked a conclusive comparison of naive and antigen-experienced cells. There were more naive CD4+ cells and higher diversity in long-lived donors than in aged donors.

Sequenced sample: blood. The V call is TRBV30, the J call TRBJ2-5, with a possible D match to TRBD1 (6 bases). Near its end, the DNA agrees better with TRBJ2-7, so the J call may be wrong. The TCR comes from a man between 18 and 29 years old in good health. DNA for the CDR3: TGTGCCTGGAACAGGGACATTGGCGAGCAGTACTTC. It yields the protein CAWNRDIGEQYF.